Sequencing of this T cell receptor (beta chain) was carried out in a study of T cell repertoires in cytomegalovirus infection. At the level of the study: Carrying CMV and the relevant HLA type showed in public TCR beta signatures.

Germline CDR1 and CDR2: SNHLY and FYNNEI. The CDR3 has 17 amino acids. V lost 6 bases and J 0 bases, leaving 17 bases between the germline ends. In TCRdb, the reads were re-called with MiXCR into one record per CDR3 protein. The table has about 770,000 distinct CDR3 sequences, about 28% seen once. Broader study findings: HLA-C-restricted CMV clonotypes gave the most frequent clonotype in two of eight donors.

This clonotype was seen at least ten times. No antigen is known for it. The genes are TRBV2 and TRBJ2-2, with a tentative D call TRBD1 (6 bases). The clonotype comes from a human donor in good health (CMV status not recorded). Some clones in this sample may be carry-over from other donors' samples. Sequenced material: cultured CD8+ T cells from PBMCs, taken from culture after CMV antigen stimulation. The CDR3 DNA is TGTGCCAGCAGGCCGGGACAAATCTTCTCGAACACCGGGGAGCTGTTTTTT. Its translation is CASRPGQIFSNTGELFF.